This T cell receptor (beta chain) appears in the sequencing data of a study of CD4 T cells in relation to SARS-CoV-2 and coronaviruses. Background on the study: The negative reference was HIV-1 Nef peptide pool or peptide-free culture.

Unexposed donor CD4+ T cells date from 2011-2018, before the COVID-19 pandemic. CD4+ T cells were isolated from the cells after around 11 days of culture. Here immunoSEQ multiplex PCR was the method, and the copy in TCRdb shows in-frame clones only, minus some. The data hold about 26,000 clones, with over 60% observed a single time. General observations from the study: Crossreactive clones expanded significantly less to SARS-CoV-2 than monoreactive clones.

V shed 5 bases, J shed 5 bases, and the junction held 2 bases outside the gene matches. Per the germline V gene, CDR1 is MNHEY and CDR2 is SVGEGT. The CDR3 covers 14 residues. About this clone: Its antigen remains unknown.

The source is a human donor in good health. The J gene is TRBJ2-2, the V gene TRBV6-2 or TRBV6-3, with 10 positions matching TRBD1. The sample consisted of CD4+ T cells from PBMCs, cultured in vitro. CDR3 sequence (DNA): TGTGCCAGCAGTGACAGGGGGCGGACCGGGGAGCTGTTTTTT. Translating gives CASSDRGRTGELFF.